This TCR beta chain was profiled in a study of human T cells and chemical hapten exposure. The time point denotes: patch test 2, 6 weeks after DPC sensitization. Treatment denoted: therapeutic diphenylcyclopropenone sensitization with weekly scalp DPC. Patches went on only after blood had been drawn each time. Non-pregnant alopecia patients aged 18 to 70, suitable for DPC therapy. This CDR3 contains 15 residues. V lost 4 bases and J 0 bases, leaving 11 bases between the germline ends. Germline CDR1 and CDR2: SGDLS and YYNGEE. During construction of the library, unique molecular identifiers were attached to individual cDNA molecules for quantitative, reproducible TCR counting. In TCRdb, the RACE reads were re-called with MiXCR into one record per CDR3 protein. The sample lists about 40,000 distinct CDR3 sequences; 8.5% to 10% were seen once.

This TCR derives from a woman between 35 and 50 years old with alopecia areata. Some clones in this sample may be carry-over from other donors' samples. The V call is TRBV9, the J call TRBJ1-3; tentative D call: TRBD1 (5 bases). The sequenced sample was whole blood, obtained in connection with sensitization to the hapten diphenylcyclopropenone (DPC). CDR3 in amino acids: CASSTSGLSGNTIYF. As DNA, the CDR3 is TGTGCCAGCAGCACATCAGGGCTCTCTGGAAACACCATATATTTT.